The 3 T cell receptor beta chains below were found in one sample sequenced in a study of identical twins. TCRdb used MiXCR to reprocess the 5' RACE reads, holding one entry per CDR3 protein. The profile shows under 400,000 distinct CDR3 sequences, approximately 10% of them singletons. The source material was naive T cells sorted from blood. Receptors originate from a woman aged 50 to 60 in good health.

This clonotype was seen more than once but under ten times. The gene calls are TRBV10-3 and TRBJ2-5, with a tentative D call TRBD2 (6 bases). In germline, CDR1 is ENHRY, CDR2 SYGVKD. V lost 10 bases, J lost 0 bases, and 18 bases lay in between. CDR3 size: 15 residues. CDR3 loop: CASRRGAAYQETQYF. Written as DNA, the CDR3 is TGTGCCAGCCGTCGCGGGGCAGCGTACCAAGAGACCCAGTACTTC.

This clonotype occurred a few times. Here the CDR3 reads CATSDSKTEQFF. The CDR3 nucleotides are TGTGCCACCAGTGATTCAAAGACCGAGCAGTTCTTC. The genes are TRBV24-1 and TRBJ2-1; D is unclear. V was trimmed by 2 bases and J by 10 bases, leaving 8 bases between them. Germline V gene data show CDR1 as KGHDR and CDR2 as SFDVKD. The CDR3 is made up of 12 amino acids.

The sample holds a few counts of this clonotype. The V gene is TRBV19, the J gene TRBJ1-4, with D unclear. Germline lookup yields CDR1 LNHDA and CDR2 SQIVND (reference sequence). CDR3 length: 13 residues. V was cut by 0 bases and J by 8 bases, with 7 bases left in between. In DNA form, the CDR3 reads TGTGCCAGTAGTATAGATCGTGGAGAAAAACTGTTTTTT. It encodes CASSIDRGEKLFF.